This T cell receptor beta chain was sequenced during a study of blood T cell repertoires in COVID-19. Study overall: Whether acute or convalescent, the COVID-19 samples came from the United States, Italy and Spain. From T cells, B-cell-depleted T cells, or PBMCs came the material, which was cDNA or gDNA.

Per the authors' pipeline: Quantification of nucleated cells was approximated via reference gene primer amplification. Only in-frame clones appear in the TCRdb table, and some are missing; sequencing was by immunoSEQ multiplex PCR. From that table come the V and J calls and clone size; the DNA was used to work out D and trimming. This sample has around 68,000 clones; just over 90% occur once, and the top ten carry roughly 1.5%. The V end lost 0 bases, the J end lost 1 base, and 9 bases lay between the germline ends. CDR1 MNHNY and CDR2 SVGAGI come from the germline V gene (reference sequence). The CDR3 sequence is 15 residues long.

The source material was peripheral blood. The V gene is TRBV6-6, the J gene TRBJ1-1; D remains ambiguous. This sequence was found in a human donor in a cohort sampled during active COVID-19. CDR3 region: CASSYSPNKNTEAFF. The CDR3 DNA sequence: TGTGCCAGCAGTTACTCGCCGAACAAGAACACTGAAGCTTTCTTT.